A selection of T cell receptor beta chains follows, all from one sample in a study of blood T cell repertoires in COVID-19. The data were produced by immunoSEQ multiplex PCR, yet TCRdb's version contains in-frame clones alone and is incomplete. The sample yields approximately 73,000 clones, about 89% seen once. The specimen was peripheral blood. These receptors came from a woman aged 55-69 years with acute or convalescent COVID-19. The CDR3 runs from the conserved cysteine through the conserved F or W. Fields, in order: J gene, V gene, clone size, D gene, CDR3 DNA, CDR3 protein. A D gene is named only where the DNA matches it firmly. A clone size is listed for some rows: how often the clone was seen (once, few, many), or a class if it is expanded.

j_gene: TRBJ1-2
v_gene: TRBV6-6
abundance: few
d_gene: -
CDR3nt: TGTGCCAGCAGTTATCGGGGGGCGGGAAACTATGGCTACACCTTC
CDR3aa: CASSYRGAGNYGYTF

j_gene: TRBJ2-1
v_gene: TRBV5-4
abundance: -
d_gene: TRBD1
CDR3nt: TGTGCCAGCAGCTTAACATCCGGGACAGGGGTGGATGAGCAGTTCTTC
CDR3aa: CASSLTSGTGVDEQFF

j_gene: TRBJ2-1
v_gene: TRBV19
abundance: -
d_gene: TRBD1
CDR3nt: TGTGCCAGTAGTATAACTTGGACAGGGCGTCCCTACAATGAGCAGTTCTTC
CDR3aa: CASSITWTGRPYNEQFF

j_gene: TRBJ1-2
v_gene: TRBV5-5
abundance: -
d_gene: -
CDR3nt: TGTGCCAGCAGCACCAGGACTCTTGGCTACACCTTC
CDR3aa: CASSTRTLGYTF

j_gene: TRBJ1-2
v_gene: TRBV4-3
abundance: -
d_gene: TRBD1
CDR3nt: TGCGCCAGCAGCTGGGACAGGGAGACGAACTATGGCTACACCTTC
CDR3aa: CASSWDRETNYGYTF

j_gene: TRBJ1-1
v_gene: TRBV4-2
abundance: -
d_gene: -
CDR3nt: TGTGCCAGCAGCCAAGAAGGGAGGATGAACACTGAAGCTTTCTTT
CDR3aa: CASSQEGRMNTEAFF

j_gene: TRBJ1-2
v_gene: TRBV7-2
abundance: -
d_gene: -
CDR3nt: TGTGCCAGCAGCTTAGCGGGGGCGGAATATGGCTACACCTTC
CDR3aa: CASSLAGAEYGYTF

j_gene: TRBJ2-3
v_gene: TRBV18
abundance: -
d_gene: -
CDR3nt: TGTGCCAGCTCACCTACACTGCTTACGGGTAATACGCAGTATTTT
CDR3aa: CASSPTLLTGNTQYF

j_gene: TRBJ1-2
v_gene: TRBV24-1
abundance: -
d_gene: TRBD1
CDR3nt: TGTGCCACCAGTGATGCGGGACAGATAGAAGGCTACACCTTC
CDR3aa: CATSDAGQIEGYTF

j_gene: TRBJ1-1
v_gene: TRBV5-1
abundance: -
d_gene: -
CDR3nt: TGCGCCAGCACGCCACACTCGGGGAACACTGAAGCTTTCTTT
CDR3aa: CASTPHSGNTEAFF

j_gene: TRBJ2-7
v_gene: TRBV28
abundance: -
d_gene: -
CDR3nt: TGTGCCAGCAGTTCCCCTTCTAGCAATCTCGAGCAGTACTTC
CDR3aa: CASSSPSSNLEQYF

j_gene: TRBJ1-3
v_gene: TRBV12-3/TRBV12-4
abundance: -
d_gene: -
CDR3nt: TGTGCCAGCAGTTTTGGGGGGGGAAACACCATATATTTT
CDR3aa: CASSFGGGNTIYF

j_gene: TRBJ2-1
v_gene: TRBV11-2
abundance: -
d_gene: -
CDR3nt: TGTGCCAGCAGCTTAGTAGGGAGGAGCTCCTACAATGAGCAGTTCTTC
CDR3aa: CASSLVGRSSYNEQFF

j_gene: TRBJ1-6
v_gene: TRBV9
abundance: -
d_gene: TRBD1
CDR3nt: TGTGCCAGCAGCGTAGCCCCAGGGGGCATGTCCTATAATTCACCCCTCCACTTT
CDR3aa: CASSVAPGGMSYNSPLHF

j_gene: TRBJ1-1
v_gene: TRBV6-2/TRBV6-3
abundance: -
d_gene: -
CDR3nt: TGTGCCAGCAGTTCCCGGGGGGGCGACACTGAAGCTTTCTTT
CDR3aa: CASSSRGGDTEAFF

j_gene: TRBJ1-2
v_gene: TRBV3-1/TRBV3-2
abundance: few
d_gene: -
CDR3nt: TGTGCCAGCAGCCAAGAAAACGGGGTTAGGGCTACCCCGGAGGGCAACTATGGCTACACCTTC
CDR3aa: CASSQENGVRATPEGNYGYTF

j_gene: TRBJ2-5
v_gene: TRBV9
abundance: -
d_gene: TRBD2
CDR3nt: TGTGCCAGCAGCGTAGCTAGCGGGTTTACGGGAGAGACCCAGTACTTC
CDR3aa: CASSVASGFTGETQYF

j_gene: TRBJ2-7
v_gene: TRBV19
abundance: -
d_gene: TRBD2
CDR3nt: TGTGCCAGTAGTATGCGGGGGGGCTACGAGCAGTACTTC
CDR3aa: CASSMRGGYEQYF

j_gene: TRBJ1-5
v_gene: TRBV4-1
abundance: -
d_gene: -
CDR3nt: TGCGCCAGCAGCCAAGATGGACAGCTCAATCAGCCCCAGCATTTT
CDR3aa: CASSQDGQLNQPQHF

j_gene: TRBJ2-7
v_gene: TRBV6-2/TRBV6-3
abundance: -
d_gene: TRBD2
CDR3nt: TGTGCCAGCAGTTACCCACGGACTAGCGGGAGATACGAGCAGTACTTC
CDR3aa: CASSYPRTSGRYEQYF

j_gene: TRBJ1-1
v_gene: TRBV5-1
abundance: -
d_gene: -
CDR3nt: TGCGCCAGCAGCTTGGATTCAGGGCAGACGAACACTGAAGCTTTCTTT
CDR3aa: CASSLDSGQTNTEAFF

j_gene: TRBJ2-1
v_gene: TRBV4-2
abundance: -
d_gene: TRBD2
CDR3nt: TGTGCCAGCAGCCAAGATCCGGGACTAGCGGATTACAATGAGCAGTTCTTC
CDR3aa: CASSQDPGLADYNEQFF

j_gene: TRBJ1-2
v_gene: TRBV6-5
abundance: once
d_gene: -
CDR3nt: TGTGCCAGCAGTTACAACGAAAGGGGCGCCTATGGCTACACCTTC
CDR3aa: CASSYNERGAYGYTF

j_gene: TRBJ2-7
v_gene: TRBV6-5
abundance: once
d_gene: -
CDR3nt: TGTGCCAGCAGTTACACTCTGGGGGCCGAGCAGTACTTC
CDR3aa: CASSYTLGAEQYF

j_gene: TRBJ1-1
v_gene: TRBV6-2/TRBV6-3
abundance: -
d_gene: -
CDR3nt: TGTGCCAGCAGCTCCCGTGGGGGGGACACTGAAGCTTTCTTT
CDR3aa: CASSSRGGDTEAFF

j_gene: TRBJ1-4
v_gene: TRBV7-9
abundance: -
d_gene: -
CDR3nt: TGTGCCAGCAGCTTTTGGGGGACTAATGAGAAACTGTTTTTT
CDR3aa: CASSFWGTNEKLFF

j_gene: TRBJ2-1
v_gene: TRBV6-2/TRBV6-3
abundance: -
d_gene: TRBD2
CDR3nt: TGTGCCAGCAGTTACTCGCTCCTAGCGGGGGGCTCTCGGAATGAGCAGTTCTTC
CDR3aa: CASSYSLLAGGSRNEQFF

j_gene: TRBJ2-7
v_gene: TRBV14
abundance: -
d_gene: -
CDR3nt: TGTGCCAGCAGCCAAGGTCTCCACGAGCAGTACTTC
CDR3aa: CASSQGLHEQYF

j_gene: TRBJ2-1
v_gene: TRBV3-1/TRBV3-2
abundance: -
d_gene: TRBD2
CDR3nt: TGTGCCAGCAGCCAATACACGACTAGCGGGAGTTTGGGTGAGCAGTTCTTC
CDR3aa: CASSQYTTSGSLGEQFF

j_gene: TRBJ1-6
v_gene: TRBV6-5
abundance: -
d_gene: -
CDR3nt: TGTGCCAGCAGTTACTCGAAACAGAACTATTCACCCCTCCACTTT
CDR3aa: CASSYSKQNYSPLHF

j_gene: TRBJ2-1
v_gene: TRBV5-1
abundance: -
d_gene: TRBD2
CDR3nt: TGCGCCAGCAGACAAGGTACTAGCGGTCACTACAATGAGCAGTTCTTC
CDR3aa: CASRQGTSGHYNEQFF

j_gene: TRBJ2-7
v_gene: TRBV5-1
abundance: -
d_gene: -
CDR3nt: TGCGCCAGCAGCCCCGAGGGGGGGAGTGTTACCTACGAGCAGTACTTC
CDR3aa: CASSPEGGSVTYEQYF

j_gene: TRBJ2-2
v_gene: TRBV24-1
abundance: -
d_gene: -
CDR3nt: TGTGCCACCAGTGATCCCCAGGGGAACACCGGGGAGCTGTTTTTT
CDR3aa: CATSDPQGNTGELFF

j_gene: TRBJ2-5
v_gene: TRBV9
abundance: -
d_gene: TRBD1
CDR3nt: TGTGCCAGCAGCTTGTGGACAGGGGGCGCGGAGGAGACCCAGTACTTC
CDR3aa: CASSLWTGGAEETQYF

j_gene: TRBJ1-1
v_gene: TRBV2
abundance: -
d_gene: -
CDR3nt: TGTGCCAGCAGTGAAGAAGAGGGTATACTGAACACTGAAGCTTTCTTT
CDR3aa: CASSEEEGILNTEAFF

j_gene: TRBJ2-3
v_gene: TRBV7-3
abundance: once
d_gene: TRBD2
CDR3nt: TGTGCCAGCAGCCCCGCTAGCGGGGGGGCCTATACGCAGTATTTT
CDR3aa: CASSPASGGAYTQYF

j_gene: TRBJ1-1
v_gene: TRBV20-1
abundance: -
d_gene: TRBD1
CDR3nt: TGCAGTGCTAGTGCTCCGGGACAGGGGAACACTGAAGCTTTCTTT
CDR3aa: CSASAPGQGNTEAFF

j_gene: TRBJ1-1
v_gene: TRBV6-5
abundance: -
d_gene: -
CDR3nt: TGTGCCAGCAGTTACACCAGGGACACTGAAGCTTTCTTT
CDR3aa: CASSYTRDTEAFF

j_gene: TRBJ2-1
v_gene: TRBV6-4
abundance: -
d_gene: TRBD1
CDR3nt: TGTGCCAGCAGTCCCGCCCAGGGGGAAATTCGGCAGTTCTTC
CDR3aa: CASSPAQGEIRQFF

j_gene: TRBJ2-1
v_gene: TRBV5-6
abundance: -
d_gene: -
CDR3nt: TGTGCCAGCAGCTTGGGACTACAATCCTACAATGAGCAGTTCTTC
CDR3aa: CASSLGLQSYNEQFF

j_gene: TRBJ2-7
v_gene: TRBV12-3/TRBV12-4
abundance: -
d_gene: -
CDR3nt: TGTGCCAGCAGTTTTGGCAGCTACGAGCAGTACTTC
CDR3aa: CASSFGSYEQYF

j_gene: TRBJ1-2
v_gene: TRBV7-2
abundance: -
d_gene: -
CDR3nt: TGTGCCAGCAGCTTGGGCCCTGGGGGCGGTGGCTATGGCTACACCTTC
CDR3aa: CASSLGPGGGGYGYTF

j_gene: TRBJ2-5
v_gene: TRBV11-1
abundance: -
d_gene: -
CDR3nt: TGTGCCAGCAGCTTCGGCCCCGACAGGTTAGAGACCCAGTACTTC
CDR3aa: CASSFGPDRLETQYF

j_gene: TRBJ1-1
v_gene: TRBV18
abundance: -
d_gene: -
CDR3nt: TGTGCCAGCTCTCTCGCGGGGGGCATGAACACTGAAGCTTTCTTT
CDR3aa: CASSLAGGMNTEAFF

j_gene: TRBJ2-7
v_gene: TRBV12-3/TRBV12-4
abundance: -
d_gene: -
CDR3nt: TGTGCCAGCAGTTTAGCCACAGGGAAACAGTACTTC
CDR3aa: CASSLATGKQYF

j_gene: TRBJ2-1
v_gene: TRBV7-3
abundance: -
d_gene: -
CDR3nt: TGTGCCAGCAGCGGGGACTTCTACAATGAGCAGTTCTTC
CDR3aa: CASSGDFYNEQFF

j_gene: TRBJ1-3
v_gene: TRBV20-1
abundance: -
d_gene: -
CDR3nt: TGCAGTGCTAGAGTCGTCGACACCATATATTTT
CDR3aa: CSARVVDTIYF

j_gene: TRBJ1-1
v_gene: TRBV28
abundance: once
d_gene: TRBD1
CDR3nt: TGTGCCAGCAGTTTCCCACAGGGGCGTCGAGCTTTCTTT
CDR3aa: CASSFPQGRRAFF

j_gene: TRBJ2-3
v_gene: TRBV5-4
abundance: -
d_gene: TRBD1
CDR3nt: TGTGCCAGCAGCTGGGACAGGGGAGATACGCAGTATTTT
CDR3aa: CASSWDRGDTQYF

j_gene: TRBJ1-6
v_gene: TRBV7-9
abundance: few
d_gene: TRBD1
CDR3nt: TGTGCCAGCAGCTTCGGGACAGGAGCGAGTTCACCCCTCCACTTT
CDR3aa: CASSFGTGASSPLHF

j_gene: TRBJ2-5
v_gene: TRBV4-1
abundance: -
d_gene: -
CDR3nt: TGCGCCAGCAGCCAAGAAGACATCCAAGAGACCCAGTACTTC
CDR3aa: CASSQEDIQETQYF

j_gene: TRBJ2-2
v_gene: TRBV11-3
abundance: -
d_gene: TRBD2
CDR3nt: TGTGCCAGCAGCTTCGGGCGCGGGAGGGGCACCGGGGAGCTGTTTTTT
CDR3aa: CASSFGRGRGTGELFF

j_gene: TRBJ2-1
v_gene: TRBV11-3
abundance: -
d_gene: -
CDR3nt: TGTGCCAGCAGCTTAGGTGTAGCAGGGGCTCTGTACAATGAGCAGTTCTTC
CDR3aa: CASSLGVAGALYNEQFF

j_gene: TRBJ1-3
v_gene: TRBV6-2/TRBV6-3
abundance: -
d_gene: -
CDR3nt: TGTGCCAGCAGTTACCTCGGTTTGAGGGTCTCTGGAAACACCATATATTTT
CDR3aa: CASSYLGLRVSGNTIYF

j_gene: TRBJ1-1
v_gene: TRBV19
abundance: -
d_gene: TRBD1
CDR3nt: TGTGCCAGTAGTCCCGGGACAGGGGGCGCGGGGACTGAAGCTTTCTTT
CDR3aa: CASSPGTGGAGTEAFF

j_gene: TRBJ2-3
v_gene: TRBV2
abundance: -
d_gene: -
CDR3nt: TGTGCCAGCAGTATCACAGGGTCAGATACGCAGTATTTT
CDR3aa: CASSITGSDTQYF